In its sample, the clone carrying this T cell receptor beta chain was seen once. The sample belongs to a study of control samples from healthy donors and cancer patients. Germline CDR1 and CDR2: SGHNT and YYREEE (reference sequence). The CDR3 totals 16 residues. The V segment lost 4 bases and the J segment 0 bases; nucleotides outside the gene matches: 6. Only in-frame clones appear in the TCRdb table, and some are missing; sequencing was by immunoSEQ multiplex PCR. The repertoire holds 100,000 to 120,000 clones, around 89% seen once, with around 3.5% in the top ten. Sequenced material: PBMCs. The rearrangement uses TRBV5-4 and TRBJ2-3, with 9 bases fitting TRBD2. The source of this sequence is an older woman with lung cancer. CDR3 nucleotide sequence: TGTGCCAGCAGCATTACTAGCGGGTCAAGCACAGATACGCAGTATTTT. Its protein product is CASSITSGSSTDTQYF.